Included here is one TCR beta chain sequence, with context. This sample was included in a study of technical replicates of blood from a handful of donors. Only in-frame clones appear in the TCRdb table, and some are missing; sequencing was by immunoSEQ multiplex PCR. The sample holds approximately 99,000 clones, 95% seen once. In germline, CDR1 is LNHDA, CDR2 SQIVND (reference sequence). Trimming cost V 8 bases and J 2 bases; bases outside gene matches: 18. The CDR3 consists of 17 residues. The chain links TRBV19 to TRBJ2-7; 7 nucleotides match TRBD2. The clonotype was recovered from a human donor in good health. The sequencing input was T cells isolated from PBMCs. The CDR3 sequence: CASGSPTGEGKPYEQYF. DNA for the CDR3: TGTGCCAGTGGTTCGCCGACCGGGGAGGGTAAACCCTACGAGCAGTACTTC.